This T cell receptor (beta chain) was retrieved from a study of blood T cell repertoires in COVID-19. Study context: The study drew acute and convalescent COVID-19 samples from the United States, Italy and Spain. T cells, B-cell-depleted T cells, or PBMCs supplied cDNA or gDNA.

Clinical history reported by participants formed the basis on which cohorts were assigned. Clones were read by immunoSEQ multiplex PCR, and TCRdb kept only the in-frame ones, dropping some. Of approximately 230,000 clones in the sample, about 86% are singletons; the top ten hold roughly 15%. This clone was recorded once. Germline CDR1 SEHNR, CDR2 FQNEAQ (reference sequence). The CDR3 has 13 residues. Trimming removed 5 bases at V and 4 bases at J, with 11 bases between. V gene TRBV7-9 combines with J gene TRBJ1-1; D possibly corresponds to TRBD1 (5 bases). The sequencing sample was made of PBMCs or T cells enriched from blood (not recorded which). This TCR came from a woman aged 50 to 60 with acute COVID-19. The chain's CDR3 is CASSPGGSTEAFF. The CDR3 coding sequence is TGTGCCAGCAGCCCCGGGGGGAGCACTGAAGCTTTCTTT.